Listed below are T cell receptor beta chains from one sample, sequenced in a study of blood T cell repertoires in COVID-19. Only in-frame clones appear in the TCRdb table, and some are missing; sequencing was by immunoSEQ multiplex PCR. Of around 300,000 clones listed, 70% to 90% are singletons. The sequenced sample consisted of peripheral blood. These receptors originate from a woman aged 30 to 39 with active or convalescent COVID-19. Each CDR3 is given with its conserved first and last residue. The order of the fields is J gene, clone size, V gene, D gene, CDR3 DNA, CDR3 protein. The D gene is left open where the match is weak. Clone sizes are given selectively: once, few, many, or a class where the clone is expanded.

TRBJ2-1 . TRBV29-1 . TGCAGCGTTGAGGGCATTAGCTCCTACAATGAGCAGTTCTTC CSVEGISSYNEQFF
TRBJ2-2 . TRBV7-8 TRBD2 TGTGCCAGCAGCTTATCCCCACTCGTAGCGGGGGAAAACACCGGGGAGCTGTTTTTT CASSLSPLVAGENTGELFF
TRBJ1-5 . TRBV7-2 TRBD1 TGTGCCAGCAGCTTATCGACAGGGAGCAATCAGCCCCAGCATTTT CASSLSTGSNQPQHF
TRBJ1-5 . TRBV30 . TGTGCCTGGAGTCCGGGGAGCAATCAGCCCCAGCATTTT CAWSPGSNQPQHF
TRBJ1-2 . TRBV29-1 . TGCAGCGTCTCCCAGGGTTTTAGCTATGGCTACACCTTC CSVSQGFSYGYTF
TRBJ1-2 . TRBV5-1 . TGCGCCAGCAGCTTGGAGGGACATACTAACTATGGCTACACCTTC CASSLEGHTNYGYTF
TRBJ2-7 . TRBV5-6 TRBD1 TGTGCCAGCAGCTTAGGATTGGACAGGGGGCACGAGCAGTACTTC CASSLGLDRGHEQYF
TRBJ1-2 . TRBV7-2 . TGTGCCAGCAGCTCCCGGGGCGGGGACGGCTACACCTTC CASSSRGGDGYTF
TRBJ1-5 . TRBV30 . TGTGCCTGGAACAGGGAAAGCAATCAGCCCCAGCATTTT CAWNRESNQPQHF
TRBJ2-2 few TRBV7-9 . TGTGCCAGCAGCCCGGGCCTCCTCGGGGCCGGGGAGCTGTTTTTT CASSPGLLGAGELFF
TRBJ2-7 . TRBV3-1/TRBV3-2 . TGTGCCAGCAGCCAGGTTCCGGGACACCAGACCTACGAGCAGTACTTC CASSQVPGHQTYEQYF
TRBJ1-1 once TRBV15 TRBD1 TGTGCCACCAGCCAGGACAGGGGGACTGAAGCTTTCTTT CATSQDRGTEAFF
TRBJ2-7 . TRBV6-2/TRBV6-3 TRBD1 TGTGCCAGCAGTGACCAATCCGGGACAGGAAGTTACGAGCAGTACTTC CASSDQSGTGSYEQYF
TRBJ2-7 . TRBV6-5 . TGTGCCAGCAATTCCGAGTTCTCCTACGAGCAGTACTTC CASNSEFSYEQYF
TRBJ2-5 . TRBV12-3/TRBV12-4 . TGTGCCAGCAGTTTAGACAGCTGGGAGACCCAGTACTTC CASSLDSWETQYF
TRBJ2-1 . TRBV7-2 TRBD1 TGTGCCAGCAGCCTCGGACAGGGTCGCGACCTAGTCTTC CASSLGQGRDLVF
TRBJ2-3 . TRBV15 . TGTGCCACCAGCAGAACGGTGCTTGTTAGCACAGATACGCAGTATTTT CATSRTVLVSTDTQYF
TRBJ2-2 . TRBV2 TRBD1 TGTGCCAGCAGTGATACAGGGGGCGCATGGGGCGGGGAGCTGTTTTTT CASSDTGGAWGGELFF
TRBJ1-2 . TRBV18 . TGTGCCAGCTCACCACCTCCTTTTATGGAGGGAAGGAACTATGGCTACACCTTC CASSPPPFMEGRNYGYTF
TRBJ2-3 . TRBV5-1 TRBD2 TGCGCCAGCCAGCGGGGGGTCACAGATACGCAGTATTTT CASQRGVTDTQYF
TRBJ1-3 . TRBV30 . TGTGCCTGCTCCATAGCCCGGGGCTCTGGAAACACCATATATTTT CACSIARGSGNTIYF
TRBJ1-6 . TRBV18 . TGTGCCAGCTCACCACTACAGTCGGTTTCACCCCTCCACTTT CASSPLQSVSPLHF
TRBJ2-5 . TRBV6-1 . TGTGCCAGCAGTGAAGCTATATCCCAAGAGACCCAGTACTTC CASSEAISQETQYF